This TCR beta chain emerged from a study of T cell repertoires in cytomegalovirus infection. Points from the study as a whole: Public TCR beta family frequency separated CMV-and-HLA carriers, including in an independent cohort.

Concerning this clonotype itself: No antigen is known for it.

TCRdb reanalysed the reads using MiXCR and keeps one entry per CDR3 protein. The table shows 450,000 to 600,000 distinct CDR3 sequences, with about 11% occurring only once. The V segment lost 7 bases and the J segment 6 bases; nucleotides outside the gene matches: 1. Germline CDR1 and CDR2: SGHDT and YYEEEE. The CDR3 totals 12 residues. Sequenced input: PBMCs. The sequence came from a human donor in good health (CMV status not recorded). Some clones in this sample may be carry-over from other donors' samples. The chain employs TRBV5-6 and TRBJ2-1; 10 nucleotides line up with TRBD1. DNA for the CDR3: TGTGCCAGCGGACAGGGGGGCAATGAGCAGTTCTTC. The encoded protein is CASGQGGNEQFF.